This T cell receptor (beta chain) was captured in a study of cytotoxic CD8 clonotypes in ibrutinib-treated CLL. The CDR3 covers 17 residues. Germline trimming cut 6 bases from V and 0 bases from J; bases unmatched to any gene: 10. From germline, CDR1 is LNHDA and CDR2 SQIVND (reference sequence). Sequencing was performed with immunoSEQ multiplex PCR; in TCRdb, only in-frame clones are kept and a portion is missing. The table has roughly 11,000 clones, about four fifths seen once. This sequence joins TRBV19 and TRBJ2-1, with TRBD1 matching over 8 bases. The input for sequencing was PBMCs, taken at disease progression, from a patient treated with ibrutinib. The TCR comes from a human donor with chronic lymphocytic leukemia. This CDR3 reads CASRMTGVASSYNEQFF. CDR3 nucleotide sequence: TGTGCCAGTAGGATGACAGGGGTCGCGAGCTCCTACAATGAGCAGTTCTTC.